This TCR beta chain was identified during a study of blood T cells in healthy people across ages. Whole-study results and caveats: Unsorted PBMCs ruled out conclusive naive versus antigen-experienced comparison.

The germline V gene encodes CDR1 MNHEY and CDR2 SVGEGT. Trimming removed 3 bases from V and 2 bases from J, with 10 bases in between. This CDR3 spans 14 amino acids. This clonotype has only a few counts. The antigen is not known. Healthy Caucasians from Russia aged about 6 to 90 served as donors. There were at least 5.5 micrograms of total RNA extracted from every sample. A sample-barcoded 5' primer and a J-beta primer mix were used in a second PCR of roughly 7 to 11 cycles. MiXCR was run by TCRdb on the 5' RACE reads, yielding one entry per CDR3 protein. Here the sample spans 700,000 to 800,000 distinct CDR3 sequences, around 40% being singletons.

J is TRBJ2-5 and V is TRBV6-2 or TRBV6-3, with no clear D. Specimen: blood. This clonotype was sampled from a woman aged 55-69 years in good health. In DNA, the CDR3 is TGTGCCAGCAGTTATTTCCCACGGCAAGAGACCCAGTACTTC. Translation gives CASSYFPRQETQYF.